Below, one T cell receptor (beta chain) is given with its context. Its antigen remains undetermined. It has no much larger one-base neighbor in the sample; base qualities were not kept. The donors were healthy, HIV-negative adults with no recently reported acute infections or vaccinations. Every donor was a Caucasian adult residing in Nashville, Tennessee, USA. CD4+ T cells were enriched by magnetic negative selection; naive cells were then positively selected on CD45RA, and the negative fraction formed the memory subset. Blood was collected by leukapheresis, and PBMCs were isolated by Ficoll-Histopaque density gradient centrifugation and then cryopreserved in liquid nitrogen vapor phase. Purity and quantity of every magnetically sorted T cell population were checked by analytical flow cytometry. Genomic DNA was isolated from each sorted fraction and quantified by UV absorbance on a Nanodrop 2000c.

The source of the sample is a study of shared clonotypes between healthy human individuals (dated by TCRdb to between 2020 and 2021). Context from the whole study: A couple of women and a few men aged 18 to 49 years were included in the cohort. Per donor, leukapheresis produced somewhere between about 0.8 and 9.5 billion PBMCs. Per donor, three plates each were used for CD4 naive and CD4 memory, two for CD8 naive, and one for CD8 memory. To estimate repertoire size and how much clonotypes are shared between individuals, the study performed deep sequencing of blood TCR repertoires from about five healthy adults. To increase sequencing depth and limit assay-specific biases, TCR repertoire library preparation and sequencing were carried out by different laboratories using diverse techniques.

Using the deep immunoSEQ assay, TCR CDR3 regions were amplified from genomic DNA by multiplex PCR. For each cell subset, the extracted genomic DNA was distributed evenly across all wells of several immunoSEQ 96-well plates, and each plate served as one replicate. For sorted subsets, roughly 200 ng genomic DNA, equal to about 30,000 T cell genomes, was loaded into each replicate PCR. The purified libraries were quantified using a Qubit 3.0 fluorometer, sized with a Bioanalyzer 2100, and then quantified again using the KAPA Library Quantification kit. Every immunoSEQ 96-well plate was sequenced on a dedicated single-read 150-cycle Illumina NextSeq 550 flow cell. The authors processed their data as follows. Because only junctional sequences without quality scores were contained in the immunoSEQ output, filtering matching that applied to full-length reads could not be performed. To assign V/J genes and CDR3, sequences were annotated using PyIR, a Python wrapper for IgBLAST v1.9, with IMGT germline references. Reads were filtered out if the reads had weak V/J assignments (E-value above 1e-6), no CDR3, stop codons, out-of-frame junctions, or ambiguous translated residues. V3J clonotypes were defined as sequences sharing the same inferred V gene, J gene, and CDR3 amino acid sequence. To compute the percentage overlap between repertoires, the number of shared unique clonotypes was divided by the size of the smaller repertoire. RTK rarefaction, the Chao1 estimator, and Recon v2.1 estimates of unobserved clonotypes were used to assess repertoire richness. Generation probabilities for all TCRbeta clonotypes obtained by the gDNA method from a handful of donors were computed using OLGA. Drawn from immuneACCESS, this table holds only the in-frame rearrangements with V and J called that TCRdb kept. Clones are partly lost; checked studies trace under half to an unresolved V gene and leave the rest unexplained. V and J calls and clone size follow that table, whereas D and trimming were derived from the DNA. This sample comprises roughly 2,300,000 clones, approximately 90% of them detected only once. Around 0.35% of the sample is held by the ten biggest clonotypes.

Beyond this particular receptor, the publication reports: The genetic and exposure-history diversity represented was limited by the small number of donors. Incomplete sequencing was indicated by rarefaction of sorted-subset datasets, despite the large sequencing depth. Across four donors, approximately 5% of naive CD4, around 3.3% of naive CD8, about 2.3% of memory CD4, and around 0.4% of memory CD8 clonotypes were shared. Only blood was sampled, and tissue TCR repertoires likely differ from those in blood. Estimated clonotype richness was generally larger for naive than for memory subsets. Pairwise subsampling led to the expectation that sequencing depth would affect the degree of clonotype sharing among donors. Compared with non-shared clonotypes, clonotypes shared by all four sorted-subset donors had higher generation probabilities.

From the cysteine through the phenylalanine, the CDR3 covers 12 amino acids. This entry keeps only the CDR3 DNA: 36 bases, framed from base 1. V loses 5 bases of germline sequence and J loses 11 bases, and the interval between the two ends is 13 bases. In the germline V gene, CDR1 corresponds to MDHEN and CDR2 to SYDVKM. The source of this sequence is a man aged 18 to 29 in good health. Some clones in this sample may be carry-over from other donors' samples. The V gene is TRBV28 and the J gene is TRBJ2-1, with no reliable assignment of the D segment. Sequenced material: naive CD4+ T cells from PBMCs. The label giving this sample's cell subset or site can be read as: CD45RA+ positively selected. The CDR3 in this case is CASSTPTGQQFF. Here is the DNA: TGTGCCAGCAGTACGCCCACGGGTCAGCAGTTCTTC.